This T cell receptor beta chain was obtained from a study of regulatory T cells in long-lasting Graves disease. Germline CDR1 SGHRS, CDR2 YFSETQ. Losses at the gene ends were 3 bases for V and 4 bases for J; bases not matched to a gene: 5. The length of the CDR3 is 15 residues. Time point denoted: persistent/refractory GD, antithyroid drugs over 5 years with positive TRAb. Scientists built the TCR library using RNA that was extracted from PBMCs. Building the TCR beta libraries relied on iRepertoire HTBI primers, and CDR3 regions underwent Arm-PCR. TCRdb fed the multiplex PCR reads into MiXCR, producing one record per CDR3 protein. The table shows some 470,000 distinct CDR3 sequences, with about 22% occurring only once.

This clonotype was obtained from a female donor with Graves disease. The gene calls are TRBV5-1 and TRBJ1-1; 11 bases are a match to TRBD1. Here the sequenced sample was peripheral blood mononuclear cells (PBMCs), taken when the disease was refractory, from a patient treated with antithyroid drugs. DNA of the CDR3: TGCGCCAGCAGCTCCACCGGGACAGGGGGCACTGAAGCTTTCTTT. Its protein is CASSSTGTGGTEAFF. Full variable domain (remainder filled in from reference TRBV5-1 and TRBJ1-1): KAGVTQTPRYLIKTRGQQVTLSCSPISGHRSVSWYQQTPGQGLQFLFEYFSETQRNKGNFPGRFSGRQFSNSRSEMNVSTLELGDSALYLCASSSTGTGGTEAFFGQGTRLTVV.